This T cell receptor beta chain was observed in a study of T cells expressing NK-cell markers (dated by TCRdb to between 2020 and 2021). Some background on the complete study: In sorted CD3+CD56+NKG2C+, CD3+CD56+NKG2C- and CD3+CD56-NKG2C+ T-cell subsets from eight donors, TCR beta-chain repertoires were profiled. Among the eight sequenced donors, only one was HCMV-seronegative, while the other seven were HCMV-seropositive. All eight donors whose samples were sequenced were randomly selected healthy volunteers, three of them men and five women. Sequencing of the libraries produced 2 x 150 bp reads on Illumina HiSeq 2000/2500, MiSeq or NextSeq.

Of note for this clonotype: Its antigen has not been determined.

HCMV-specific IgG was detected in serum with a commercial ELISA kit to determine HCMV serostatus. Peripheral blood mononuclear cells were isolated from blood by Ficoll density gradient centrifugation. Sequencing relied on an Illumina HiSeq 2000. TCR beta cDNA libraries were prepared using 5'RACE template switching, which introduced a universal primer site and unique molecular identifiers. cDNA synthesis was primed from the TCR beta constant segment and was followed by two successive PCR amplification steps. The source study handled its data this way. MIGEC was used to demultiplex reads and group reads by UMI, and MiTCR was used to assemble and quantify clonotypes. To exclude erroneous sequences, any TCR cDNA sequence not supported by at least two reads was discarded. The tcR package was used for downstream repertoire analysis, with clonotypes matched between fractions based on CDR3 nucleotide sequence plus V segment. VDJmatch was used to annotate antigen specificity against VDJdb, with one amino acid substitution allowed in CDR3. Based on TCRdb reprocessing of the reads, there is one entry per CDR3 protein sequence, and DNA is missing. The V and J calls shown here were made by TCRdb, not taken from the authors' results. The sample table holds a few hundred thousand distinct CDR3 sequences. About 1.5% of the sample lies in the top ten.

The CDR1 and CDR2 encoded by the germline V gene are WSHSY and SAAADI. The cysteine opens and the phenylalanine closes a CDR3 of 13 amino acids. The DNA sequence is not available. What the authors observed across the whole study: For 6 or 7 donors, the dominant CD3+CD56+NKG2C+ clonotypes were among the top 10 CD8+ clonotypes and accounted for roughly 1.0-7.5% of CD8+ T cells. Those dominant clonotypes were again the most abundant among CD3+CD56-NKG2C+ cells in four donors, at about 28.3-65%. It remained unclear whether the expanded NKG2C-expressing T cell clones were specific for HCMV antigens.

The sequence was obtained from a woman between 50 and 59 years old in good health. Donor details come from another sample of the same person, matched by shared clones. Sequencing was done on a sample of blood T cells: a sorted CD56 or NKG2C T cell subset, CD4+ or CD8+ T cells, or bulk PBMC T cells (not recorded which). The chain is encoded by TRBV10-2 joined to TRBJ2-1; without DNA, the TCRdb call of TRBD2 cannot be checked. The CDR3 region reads CASSDRGSNEQFF.